This T cell receptor (beta chain) emerged from a study of monozygotic twins with inflammatory bowel disease. The CDR3 runs to 20 residues. TCRdb reprocessed the 5' RACE reads; each CDR3 protein has one entry and no DNA is given. The sample has about 300,000 distinct CDR3 sequences; the top ten hold 5.6%. This sequence originates from a human donor with ulcerative colitis or Crohn's disease, or a healthy co-twin of an affected twin (not recorded which). The sample was blood. The chain has TRBV12-3 or TRBV12-4 and TRBJ2-3; lacking DNA, the TRBD1 call made by TCRdb goes unchecked. The CDR3 protein is CATTPSIVRRTGGGADTQYF.